What follows describes a single T cell receptor (beta chain). Its antigen remains unidentified. Profiled with immunoSEQ multiplex PCR; TCRdb holds only in-frame clones, not every one. The data show tens of thousands of clones, with 90% to 95% seen just once and about 0.45% held by the top ten. This specimen comes from a study of graft-versus-host responses after intestinal transplantation. Background on the study: Transplant types were multivisceral, liver-intestinal, or isolated intestinal. Uniformly, recipients were administered anti-thymocyte globulin induction with subsequent tacrolimus and steroids for around 3 years. Whole-study results and caveats: GvH clones appeared in recipient marrow, some first in ileum or blood.

The CDR3 length is 14 residues. Between the trimmed V and J ends, which lost 4 bases and 0 bases, there was a span of 10 bases. CDR1 MNHEY and CDR2 SMNVEV come from the germline V gene (reference sequence). Sequences were derived from unstimulated CD8+ T cells sorted from spleen or lymph node cells, sampled before intestinal transplant. This chain uses TRBV27 with TRBJ2-7; a possible D gene is TRBD1 (6 bases). The TCR comes from a human donor who received an intestinal transplant. The CDR3 nucleotides are TGTGCCAGCAGTTGGGGACAACTCTCCTACGAGCAGTACTTC. This encodes CASSWGQLSYEQYF.